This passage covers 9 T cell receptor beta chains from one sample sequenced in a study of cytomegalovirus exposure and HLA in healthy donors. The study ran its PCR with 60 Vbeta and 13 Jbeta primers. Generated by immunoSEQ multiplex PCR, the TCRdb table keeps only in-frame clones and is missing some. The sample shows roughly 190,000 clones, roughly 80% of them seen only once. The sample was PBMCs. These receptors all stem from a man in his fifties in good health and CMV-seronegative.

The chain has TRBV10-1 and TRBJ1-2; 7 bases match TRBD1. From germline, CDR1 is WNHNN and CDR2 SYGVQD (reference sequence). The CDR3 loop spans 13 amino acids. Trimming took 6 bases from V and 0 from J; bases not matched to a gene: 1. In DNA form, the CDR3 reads TGCGCCAGCAGCGGACAGGCTAACTATGGCTACACCTTC. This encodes CASSGQANYGYTF.

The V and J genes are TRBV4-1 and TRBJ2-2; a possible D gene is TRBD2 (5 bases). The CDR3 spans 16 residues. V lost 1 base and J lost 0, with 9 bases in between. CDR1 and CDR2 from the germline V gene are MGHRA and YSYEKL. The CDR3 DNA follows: TGCGCCAGCAGCCAAGGGCCAGCGGCGAACACCGGGGAGCTGTTTTTT. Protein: CASSQGPAANTGELFF.

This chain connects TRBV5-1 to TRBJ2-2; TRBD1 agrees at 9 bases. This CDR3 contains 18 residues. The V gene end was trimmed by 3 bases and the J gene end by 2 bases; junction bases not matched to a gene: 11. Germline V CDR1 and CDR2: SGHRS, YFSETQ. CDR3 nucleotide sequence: TGCGCCAGCAGCTGGGCGGGACAGGGTAGAGATAACACCGGGGAGCTGTTTTTT. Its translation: CASSWAGQGRDNTGELFF.

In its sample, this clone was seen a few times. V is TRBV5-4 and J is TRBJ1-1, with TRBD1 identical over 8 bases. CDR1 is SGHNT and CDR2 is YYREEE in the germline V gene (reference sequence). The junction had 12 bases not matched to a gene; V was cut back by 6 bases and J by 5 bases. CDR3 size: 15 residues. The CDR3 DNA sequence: TGTGCCAGCACCCAAAAACAGGGGGATAGTACTGAAGCTTTCTTT. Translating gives CASTQKQGDSTEAFF.

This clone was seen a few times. CDR3 bases: TGTGCCAGCAGCGTAGTCGGGACAGATACGCAGTATTTT. It yields the protein CASSVVGTDTQYF. The chain is built from TRBV9 and TRBJ2-3; D uncertain. The ends were cut back, 0 bases at V and 3 bases at J, with 5 bases in the middle. Germline loops: CDR1 SGDLS, CDR2 YYNGEE. The length of the CDR3 is 13 residues. The variable domain in full, with the rest retrieved from reference TRBV9 and TRBJ2-3, is DSGVTQTPKHLITATGQRVTLRCSPRSGDLSVYWYQQSLDQGLQFLIQYYNGEERAKGNILERFSAQQFPDLHSELNLSSLELGDSALYFCASSVVGTDTQYFGPGTRLTVL.

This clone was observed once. The CDR3 DNA sequence: TGTGCCAGTAGTACCTCCAGGGTAAACTCACCCCTCCACTTT. As protein: CASSTSRVNSPLHF. This chain joins TRBV19 and TRBJ1-6, with a tentative D call TRBD1 (5 bases). The CDR3 is 14 residues long. Germline V lookup: CDR1 LNHDA, CDR2 SQIVND (reference sequence). V shed 4 bases and J shed 10 bases, with 14 bases lying between them.

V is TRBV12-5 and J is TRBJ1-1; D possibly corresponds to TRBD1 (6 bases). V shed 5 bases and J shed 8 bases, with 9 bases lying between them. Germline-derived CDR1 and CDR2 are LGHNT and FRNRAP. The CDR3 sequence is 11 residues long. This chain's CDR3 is CASGPGTEAFF. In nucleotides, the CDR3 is TGTGCTAGTGGTCCCGGGACAGAAGCTTTCTTT.

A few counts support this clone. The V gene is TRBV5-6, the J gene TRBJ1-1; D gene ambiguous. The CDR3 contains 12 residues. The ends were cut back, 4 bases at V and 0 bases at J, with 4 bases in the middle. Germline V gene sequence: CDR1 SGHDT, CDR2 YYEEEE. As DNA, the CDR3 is TGTGCCAGCAGCATCATGAACACTGAAGCTTTCTTT. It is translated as CASSIMNTEAFF.

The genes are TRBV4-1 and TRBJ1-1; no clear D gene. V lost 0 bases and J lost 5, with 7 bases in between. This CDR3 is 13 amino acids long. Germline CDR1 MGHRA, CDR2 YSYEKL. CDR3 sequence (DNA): TGCGCCAGCAGCCAAGATTCGGGGACTGAAGCTTTCTTT. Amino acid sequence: CASSQDSGTEAFF.